The 12 T cell receptor beta chains listed next were all sequenced from one sample in a study of control samples from healthy donors and cancer patients. Data came from immunoSEQ multiplex PCR; TCRdb stores just in-frame clones and leaves some out. The profile shows roughly 89,000 clones, about nine tenths of them singletons. The sample taken for sequencing was blood. The receptors were sampled from a man aged 50-60 years in good health.

The chain uses TRBV3-1 (or the pseudogene TRBV3-2) and TRBJ1-1; maybe TRBD1 (5 bases). V lost 1 base, J lost 10 bases, and 25 bases lay in between. The CDR3 is made up of 17 amino acids. From germline, CDR1 is LGHDT and CDR2 YNNKEL (reference sequence). The CDR3 is CASSQGPPGTNFVRAFF. The CDR3 nucleotides are TGTGCCAGCAGCCAAGGACCTCCCGGGACGAACTTCGTTAGAGCTTTCTTT.

This chain uses TRBV15 with TRBJ1-4; D might be TRBD1 (5 bases). V was pared by 5 bases and J by 8 bases, with 18 bases between. CDR3 length: 15 amino acids. Germline values: CDR1 LNHNV, CDR2 YYDKDF (reference sequence). The CDR3 bases are TGTGCCACCAGCGGATCAGGGATAGGAGCGGAAAAACTGTTTTTT. Residues: CATSGSGIGAEKLFF.

The chain is built from TRBV19 and TRBJ1-3; D is undetermined. The CDR3 spans 14 residues. Germline lookup yields CDR1 LNHDA and CDR2 SQIVND (reference sequence). V was pared by 8 bases and J by 0 bases, with 11 bases between. The CDR3, as DNA: TGTGCCAGTCACTCAGTGAGCTCTGGAAACACCATATATTTT. As protein: CASHSVSSGNTIYF.

The rearrangement joins TRBV12-3 or TRBV12-4 to TRBJ2-2; weak D call: TRBD2 (5 bases). The V end was cut by 5 bases, the J end by 5 bases, with 9 bases between. This CDR3 has 13 amino acids. The CDR3 protein is CASSLRETGELFF. In nucleotides, the CDR3 is TGTGCCAGCAGTCTCCGGGAAACCGGGGAGCTGTTTTTT.

This rearrangement joins TRBV20-1 to TRBJ2-1; unclear D gene. The CDR3 consists of 13 residues. Trimming stripped 3 bases from V and 5 bases from J, with 11 bases between. From germline, CDR1 is DFQATT and CDR2 SNEGSKA (reference sequence). CDR3 DNA: TGCAGTGCTAGTAAAGTAAGCGACAATGAGCAGTTCTTC. It is translated as CSASKVSDNEQFF.

This chain connects TRBV6-5 to TRBJ1-1; 8 bases agree with TRBD1. V shed 5 bases, J shed 1 base, and the junction held 6 bases outside the gene matches. The CDR3 has 15 residues. Per the germline V gene, CDR1 is MNHEY and CDR2 is SVGAGI. The DNA of the CDR3 is TGTGCCAGCAGTCGGTCAGGGGGCCGGAACACTGAAGCTTTCTTT. Translated: CASSRSGGRNTEAFF.

The chain employs TRBV15 and TRBJ1-6; D is uncertain. V lost 1 base to trimming and J lost 9 bases, with 7 bases between them. The CDR3 is 13 residues long. Germline-derived CDR1 and CDR2 are LNHNV and YYDKDF (reference sequence). The CDR3 DNA sequence: TGTGCCACCAGCAGAGTGGCGAGTTCACCCCTCCACTTT. Translated: CATSRVASSPLHF.

CDR3 loop: CASSSAAYGTQYF. In nucleotides, the CDR3 is TGTGCCAGCAGCTCCGCAGCATATGGTACGCAGTATTTT. The chain combines TRBV11-2 with TRBJ2-3; the D is unclear. The CDR3 length is 13 residues. The germline V and J ends were trimmed by 4 bases and 8 bases, with 13 bases remaining between them. From germline, CDR1 is SGHAT and CDR2 FQNNGV.

This chain connects TRBV29-1 to TRBJ2-4; 8 bases map to TRBD1. In germline, CDR1 is SQVTM, CDR2 ANQGSEA. Trimming took 6 bases from V and 6 from J; bases not matched to a gene: 10. This CDR3 contains 14 residues. The CDR3 protein is CSVAADRVTNIQYF. CDR3 DNA: TGCAGCGTGGCGGCGGACAGGGTGACAAACATTCAGTACTTC.

The chain has TRBV10-3 and TRBJ1-5; no firm D call. The CDR3 spans 13 residues. Germline V gives CDR1 ENHRY, CDR2 SYGVKD. The V end was cut by 8 bases, the J end by 6 bases, with 14 bases between. The CDR3 DNA reads as TGTGCCATCCGAGGGAGCGGCAGTCAGCCCCAGCATTTT. Translation: CAIRGSGSQPQHF.

The chain links TRBV2 to TRBJ2-3; D unclear. Trimming left V 7 bases short and J 5 bases short, with 16 bases between. The V gene's germline CDR1 is SNHLY and CDR2 FYNNEI. The CDR3 contains 14 residues. The CDR3 bases are TGTGCCAGCACCAAAGGGCGAAATATAGATACGCAGTATTTT. It codes for CASTKGRNIDTQYF.

The chain uses TRBV5-1 and TRBJ2-1; TRBD2 matches at 8 bases. The CDR3 has 15 amino acids. Looked up from germline, CDR1 is SGHRS and CDR2 is YFSETQ. The trim removed 4 bases at V and 8 bases at J, leaving 11 bases unmatched. The CDR3, as DNA: TGCGCCAGCAGCCTCTCTTACGGGGGGGTGGATGAGCAGTTCTTC. It encodes CASSLSYGGVDEQFF.